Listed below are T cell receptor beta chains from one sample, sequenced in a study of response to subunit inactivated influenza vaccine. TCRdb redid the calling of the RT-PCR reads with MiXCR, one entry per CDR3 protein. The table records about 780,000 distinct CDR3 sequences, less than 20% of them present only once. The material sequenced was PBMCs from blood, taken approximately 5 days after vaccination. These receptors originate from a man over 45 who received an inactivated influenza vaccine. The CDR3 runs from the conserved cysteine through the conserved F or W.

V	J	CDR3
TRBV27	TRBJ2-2	CASSPEGGAGRTGELFF
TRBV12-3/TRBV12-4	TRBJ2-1	CASSLGVGGSFF
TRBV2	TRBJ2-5	CASSGIGYRETQYF
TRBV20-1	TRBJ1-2	CSASNTLKQGARDGYTF
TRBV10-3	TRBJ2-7	CAIRLAERYEQYF
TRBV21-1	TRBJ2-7	CASSRNPRSAGEQYF
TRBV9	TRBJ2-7	CASSRSSGYEQYF
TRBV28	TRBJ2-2	CASSLSLDTGELFF
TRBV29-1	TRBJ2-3	CSQVLGPTDTQYF
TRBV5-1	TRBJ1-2	CASSRTGANYGYTF
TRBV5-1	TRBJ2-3	CASSHWTGLHVTDTQYF
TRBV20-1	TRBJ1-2	CSAKWAGDYGYTF
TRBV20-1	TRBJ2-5	CSARSGEETQYF
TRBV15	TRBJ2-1	CATSRAASGYDEQFF
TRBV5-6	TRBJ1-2	CASSLGQGAGYGYTF
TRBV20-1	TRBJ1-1	CSASGPAEAFF
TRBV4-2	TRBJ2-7	CASSQDLAGGPYEQYF
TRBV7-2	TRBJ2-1	CASSRWQGAGNEQFF
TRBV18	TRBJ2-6	CASSPPVGFSGANVLTF
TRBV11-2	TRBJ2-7	CASSQIPGHSGYEQYF
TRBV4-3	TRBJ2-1	CASSQDRVSGRLWGKNEQFF
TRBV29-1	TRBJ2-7	CSVKQGNYEQYF
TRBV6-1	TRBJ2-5	CASRTRRLAGQETQYF
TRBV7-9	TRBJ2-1	CASRSTTPIKTGAEQFF
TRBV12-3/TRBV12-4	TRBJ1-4	CASSFPNEKLFF
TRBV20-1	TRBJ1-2	CSATGGDGYTF
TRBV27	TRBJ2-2	CASSHSPTGVNTGELFF
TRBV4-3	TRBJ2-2	CASSQDGAGNTGELFF
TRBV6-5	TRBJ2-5	CASSYSTSGSEQETQYF
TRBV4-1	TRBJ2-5	CASSQGSSLHQETQYF
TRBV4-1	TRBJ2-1	CATFWQNPSVNSYNEQFF
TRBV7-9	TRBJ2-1	CASILEVQGHNEQFF
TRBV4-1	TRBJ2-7	CASSQDAANPYEQYF
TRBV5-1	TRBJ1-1	CASSLEVGRVTEAFF
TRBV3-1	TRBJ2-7	CASSQDLGRVYEQYF